This record covers a single TCR beta chain. Measured with immunoSEQ multiplex PCR; TCRdb has only the in-frame clones, and not every one. The data contain tens of thousands of clones, under 95% of them singletons. These data originate in a study of brain T cells in children with intractable seizures. Pre-surgery treatment included at least one anti-epileptic drug. The CDR3 is 13 residues long. Looked up from germline, CDR1 is GTSNPN and CDR2 is SVGIG (reference sequence). V lost 4 bases, J lost 7 bases, and 13 bases lay in between. The gene calls are TRBV30 and TRBJ1-4; D is possibly TRBD1 (6 bases). This specimen was peripheral blood, taken at surgery. The TCR comes from a boy less than two years old with tuberous sclerosis and intractable seizures. The CDR3 DNA follows: TGTGCCTGGAATCAGGGGACGGGTGAAAAACTGTTTTTT. Translating it yields CAWNQGTGEKLFF. Drawing the rest from reference TRBV30 and TRBJ1-4, the complete variable domain is SQTIHQWPATLVQPVGSPLSLECTVEGTSNPNLYWYRQAAGRGLQLLFYSVGIGQISSEVPQNLSASRPQDRQFILSSKKLLLSDSGFYLCAWNQGTGEKLFFGSGTQLSVL.